Presented here are 24 T cell receptor beta chains from one specimen sequenced in a study of CD8+CD57+ T cells in acquired aplastic anemia. CDR3 and TCR beta VDJ profiling relied on genomic DNA as the template. One entry per CDR3 protein results from TCRdb running MiXCR on the reads. The sample lists about 270,000 distinct CDR3 sequences, 55% to 65% occurring once. The specimen was sorted CD4+, CD8+, or CD8+CD57+ T cells (not recorded which) from PBMCs. The source of these receptors is a human donor with severe aplastic anemia or a healthy control (not recorded which).

The chain joins TRBV18 to TRBJ1-4; D is perhaps TRBD1 (6 bases). Deletions cut 10 bases from V and 4 bases from J, with 16 bases between. Germline CDR1 reads KGHSH; CDR2 reads LQKENI. There are 14 residues in the CDR3. In nucleotides, the CDR3 is TGTGCCACTACAAGGACAGCGGATAATGAAAAACTGTTTTTT. Encoded protein: CATTRTADNEKLFF.

The rearrangement joins TRBV19 to TRBJ2-7; possibly TRBD2 for D (6 bases). This CDR3 spans 17 amino acids. Germline values: CDR1 LNHDA, CDR2 SQIVND (reference sequence). Trimming left V 3 bases short and J 3 bases short, with 21 bases between. CDR3 loop: CASSIPIREPQHYEQYF. The CDR3 DNA reads as TGTGCCAGTAGTATCCCAATCCGGGAGCCTCAACACTACGAGCAGTACTTC.

About this clonotype: A much larger clone lies one base from this, so it may be a read error. CDR3 protein: CASRPTGRPYDEQFF. The CDR3 DNA reads TGTGCCAGCAGACCTACAGGGAGGCCCTACGATGAGCAGTTCTTC. The chain links TRBV11-1 to TRBJ2-1; D possibly uses TRBD1 or TRBD2 (6 bases each). Germline lookup yields CDR1 SGHAT and CDR2 FQDESV (reference sequence). This CDR3 has 15 residues.

The rearrangement uses TRBV20-1 and TRBJ2-5; D gene uncertain. Trimming pared 3 bases from V and 4 bases from J, leaving 18 bases between. The CDR3 consists of 15 residues. Germline V gene lookup returns CDR1 DFQATT and CDR2 SNEGSKA (reference sequence). CDR3 amino acids: CSASDPTRGRETQYF. DNA of the CDR3: TGCAGTGCTAGTGACCCAACCCGAGGAAGAGAGACCCAGTACTTC.

Comment on this clonotype: A read error may be the cause here, since a much bigger clone is one base away. V and J are TRBV9 and TRBJ1-3; 8 bases agree with TRBD1. Losses at the gene ends were 0 bases for V and 0 bases for J; bases not matched to a gene: 5. There are 17 residues in the CDR3. In germline, CDR1 is SGDLS, CDR2 YYNGEE. The CDR3 coding sequence is TGTGCCAGCAGCGTAGCGCTGGGACAGGACTCTGGAAACACCATATATTTT. Its translation: CASSVALGQDSGNTIYF.

Ten or more counts support this clonotype. This sequence joins TRBV12-5 and TRBJ1-5; D remains unclear. This CDR3 spans 19 amino acids. Trimming left V 2 bases short and J 2 bases short, with 22 bases between. CDR1 and CDR2 from the germline V gene are LGHNT and FRNRAP. CDR3 nucleotide sequence: TGTGCTAGTGGTTTGACGCCTAAGGGCTCGGAAGATCGCAATCAGCCCCAGCATTTT. Residues: CASGLTPKGSEDRNQPQHF.

This clonotype was counted at least ten times. The V gene is TRBV19, the J gene TRBJ2-7, with TRBD2 matching 11 bases. The CDR3 has 17 residues. Germline-derived CDR1 and CDR2 are LNHDA and SQIVND (reference sequence). V lost 5 bases and J lost 2; bases outside the gene matches: 11. CDR3 loop: CASSVQLAGAIAYEQYF. Here the CDR3 DNA reads TGTGCCAGTAGTGTACAACTAGCGGGGGCCATAGCCTACGAGCAGTACTTC.

This clonotype came up a few times. This chain joins TRBV7-6 and TRBJ2-1, with TRBD2 identical over 14 bases. Germline CDR1 is SGHVS and CDR2 is FNYEAQ. The CDR3 covers 16 residues. With V trimmed by 5 bases and J by 9 bases, 9 bases remained unmatched. CDR3 region: CASSLMGLAGESEQFF. For the CDR3, the DNA is TGTGCCAGCAGCCTTATGGGACTAGCGGGAGAGAGTGAGCAGTTCTTC.

A note on this clonotype: Because the CDR3 is missing its conserved closing phenylalanine or tryptophan, this is likely a read error. The J gene is TRBJ2-5, the V gene TRBV7-8, with TRBD1 matching 10 bases. Germline CDR1 SGHVS, CDR2 FQNEAQ. V shed 1 base, J shed 4 bases, and the junction held 6 bases outside the gene matches. The CDR3 length is 16 residues. The CDR3 sequence: CASSLGGQGRRETQYL. The CDR3 DNA follows: TGTGCCAGCAGCTTAGGGGGACAGGGGAGGCGAGAGACCCAGTACTTA.

This clonotype was counted a few times. This CDR3 is CASSYSGQGNTEAFF. The CDR3 nucleotides read TGTGCCAGCAGTTACTCCGGGCAGGGGAACACTGAAGCTTTCTTT. The gene calls are TRBV6-2 or TRBV6-3 and TRBJ1-1; perhaps TRBD1 as D (5 bases). CDR1 is MNHEY and CDR2 is SVGEGT in the germline V gene. The CDR3 runs 15 residues. Deletions cut 0 bases from V and 1 base from J, with 9 bases between.

The chain uses TRBV7-2 and TRBJ1-1; no clear D gene. Per the germline V gene, CDR1 is SGHTA and CDR2 is FQGNSA. The V end was cut by 0 bases, the J end by 5 bases, with 16 bases between. The CDR3 loop spans 16 amino acids. The CDR3 nucleotides read TGTGCCAGCAGCTTAGCGCCGAGTCGGGGATTTACTGAAGCTTTCTTT. Its protein is CASSLAPSRGFTEAFF.

This chain connects TRBV14 to TRBJ1-2; no reliable D call. CDR1 and CDR2 (germline): SGHDN, FVKESK. Between the trimmed V and J ends, which lost 1 base and 4 bases, there was a span of 10 bases. The CDR3 runs 14 residues. CDR3 amino acids: CASSQGAGIYGYTF. In nucleotides, the CDR3 is TGTGCCAGCAGCCAAGGGGCAGGAATCTATGGCTACACCTTC.

This clonotype was recorded many times. This chain uses TRBV14 with TRBJ2-7; TRBD1 agrees at 7 bases. CDR1 and CDR2 from the germline V gene are SGHDN and FVKESK. After removal of 4 bases from V and 4 bases from J, the junction contained 4 bases not matched to a gene. The CDR3 is 13 residues long. The CDR3 here is CASSPGTAYEQYF. DNA for the CDR3: TGTGCCAGCAGCCCCGGGACAGCGTACGAGCAGTACTTC.

This chain links TRBV5-1 with TRBJ2-7; D gene uncertain. Trimming pared 3 bases from V and 5 bases from J, leaving 9 bases between. The CDR3 extends over 12 amino acids. CDR1 is SGHRS and CDR2 is YFSETQ in the germline V gene. CDR3 sequence reads: CASSWQENEQYF. The DNA for the CDR3 is TGCGCCAGCAGCTGGCAGGAAAACGAGCAGTACTTC. Full variable domain (outside the CDR3, taken from reference TRBV5-1 and TRBJ2-7): KAGVTQTPRYLIKTRGQQVTLSCSPISGHRSVSWYQQTPGQGLQFLFEYFSETQRNKGNFPGRFSGRQFSNSRSEMNVSTLELGDSALYLCASSWQENEQYFGPGTRLTVT.

The genes are TRBV20-1 and TRBJ2-7; no definite D call. V lost 6 bases, J lost 2 bases, and 14 bases lay in between. The CDR3 has 13 residues. In germline, CDR1 is DFQATT, CDR2 SNEGSKA (reference sequence). The CDR3 sequence is CSAGRSGTYEQYF. CDR3 in DNA: TGCAGTGCCGGCAGGTCTGGTACCTACGAGCAGTACTTC.

This chain connects TRBV5-1 to TRBJ2-3; the D is unclear. Trimming removed 4 bases at V and 3 bases at J, with 15 bases between. Per the germline V gene, CDR1 is SGHRS and CDR2 is YFSETQ. The CDR3 contains 15 residues. The CDR3 reads CASSLASDGTDTQYF. In DNA form, the CDR3 reads TGCGCCAGCAGCCTCGCATCGGACGGAACAGATACGCAGTATTTT.

The rearrangement uses TRBV12-3 or TRBV12-4 and TRBJ1-1; D remains unclear. V shed 1 base and J shed 7 bases, with 7 bases lying between them. The CDR3 is made up of 12 amino acids. CDR3 nucleotide sequence: TGTGCCAGCAGTTTAGTCCACCTTGAAGCTTTCTTT. Encoded protein: CASSLVHLEAFF.

This chain joins TRBV7-8 and TRBJ1-1; tentative D call: TRBD1 (5 bases). Between the trimmed V and J ends, which lost 4 bases and 5 bases, there was a span of 17 bases. CDR3 size: 15 residues. The V gene's germline CDR1 is SGHVS and CDR2 FQNEAQ. As DNA, the CDR3 is TGTGCCAGCAGCTCCGGGGGGGGGGGGAAAACTGAAGCTTTCTTT. It yields the protein CASSSGGGGKTEAFF.

The rearrangement links TRBV11-3 to TRBJ2-5; 10 positions agree with TRBD2. Germline assignment: CDR1 SGHNT and CDR2 YENEEA. V dropped 3 bases and J dropped 4; count of bases not matched to a gene: 8. The CDR3 extends over 16 amino acids. The chain's CDR3 is CASSFPSGRRGETQYF. Written as DNA, the CDR3 is TGTGCCAGCAGCTTCCCTAGCGGGAGAAGAGGAGAGACCCAGTACTTC.

The chain uses TRBV2 and TRBJ2-7; the match to TRBD1 covers 11 bases. Germline V gene lookup returns CDR1 SNHLY and CDR2 FYNNEI. This CDR3 contains 14 residues. After removal of 4 bases from V and 5 bases from J, the junction contained 4 bases not matched to a gene. The CDR3 DNA is TGTGCCAGCAGTGCGGACAGGGGGCGCGACGAGCAGTACTTC. It specifies CASSADRGRDEQYF.

The V gene is TRBV7-2, the J gene TRBJ2-3; 10 bases are a match to TRBD2. Germline trimming cut 4 bases from V and 4 bases from J; bases unmatched to any gene: 5. The CDR3 is 15 residues long. Germline-derived CDR1 and CDR2 are SGHTA and FQGNSA. For the CDR3, the DNA is TGTGCCAGCAGCTCCCGGACTAGCGGTGCAGATACGCAGTATTTT. This codes for CASSSRTSGADTQYF.

The chain combines TRBV2 with TRBJ2-7; D unclear. The V end was cut by 5 bases, the J end by 7 bases, with 9 bases between. Germline CDR1 is SNHLY and CDR2 is FYNNEI. CDR3 length: 11 residues. CDR3 in DNA: TGTGCCAGCAGTCCCCGGCCTGAGCAGTACTTC. Translated: CASSPRPEQYF.

The DNA of the CDR3 is TGTGCCAGCAGCTTAGTAGGGACAGGGGAGGAGACCCAGTACTTC. Amino acids: CASSLVGTGEETQYF. The chain combines TRBV7-2 with TRBJ2-5; 10 positions match TRBD1. Germline values: CDR1 SGHTA, CDR2 FQGNSA. The J segment lost 5 bases and the V segment lost 1 base, leaving 4 bases of the junction unmatched. The CDR3 consists of 15 residues.

This chain uses TRBV7-2 with TRBJ2-5; 7 bases align to TRBD2. The CDR3 is 12 residues long. The germline gives CDR1 SGHTA, CDR2 FQGNSA. Losses at the gene ends were 6 bases for V and 5 bases for J; bases not matched to a gene: 3. In nucleotides, the CDR3 is TGTGCCAGCAGGGTGGGGGGGGAGACCCAGTACTTC. Translating gives CASRVGGETQYF. Looking up the rest from reference TRBV7-2 and TRBJ2-5 gives the full variable domain: GAGVSQSPSNKVTEKGKDVELRCDPISGHTALYWYRQSLGQGLEFLIYFQGNSAPDKSGLPSDRFSAERTGGSVSTLTIQRTQQEDSAVYLCASRVGGETQYFGPGTRLLVL.